This is a list of T cell receptor beta chains from one sample in a study of T-cell reconstitution after alpha-beta-depleted transplantation in children. TCRdb passed the PCR reads through MiXCR, listing each CDR3 protein once. The sample yields some 300,000 distinct CDR3 sequences, approximately 10% seen once. The sample was PBMCs from the stem cell graft donor, taken from the stem cell graft. The receptors derive from a human donor who donated a stem cell graft to a child with acute lymphoblastic leukemia. CDR3s include the opening cysteine and the closing phenylalanine or tryptophan. D genes are given only for firm matches. Rows give clone size only sometimes, using once, few, many, or a class for an expanded clone.

J gene: TRBJ2-7; D gene: TRBD2; V gene: TRBV5-6; clone size: many; CDR3 protein: CASSFPTSGYEQYF; CDR3 DNA: TGTGCCAGCAGCTTCCCGACTAGCGGATACGAGCAGTACTTC
J gene: TRBJ2-1; D gene: TRBD2; V gene: TRBV27; clone size: few; CDR3 protein: CASLPGLTTYNEQFF; CDR3 DNA: TGTGCCAGCTTGCCGGGACTAACGACCTACAATGAGCAGTTCTTC
J gene: TRBJ2-7; D gene: TRBD2; V gene: TRBV5-1; clone size: .; CDR3 protein: CASSQTSGRSYEQYF; CDR3 DNA: TGCGCCAGCAGCCAGACTAGCGGGAGATCCTACGAGCAGTACTTC
J gene: TRBJ2-5; D gene: .; V gene: TRBV5-1; clone size: few; CDR3 protein: CASSLGYLETQYF; CDR3 DNA: TGCGCCAGCAGCTTGGGCTACTTGGAGACCCAGTACTTC
J gene: TRBJ1-6; D gene: .; V gene: TRBV14; clone size: .; CDR3 protein: CASSQEGTVPNSPLHF; CDR3 DNA: TGTGCCAGCAGCCAAGAGGGAACGGTCCCTAATTCACCCCTCCACTTT
J gene: TRBJ2-2; D gene: TRBD2; V gene: TRBV4-1; clone size: few; CDR3 protein: CASSQEAGETNTGELFF; CDR3 DNA: TGCGCCAGCAGCCAAGAAGCGGGAGAGACGAACACCGGGGAGCTGTTTTTT
J gene: TRBJ2-4; D gene: TRBD2; V gene: TRBV20-1; clone size: many; CDR3 protein: CSATRGLAGGLAKNIQYF; CDR3 DNA: TGCAGTGCTACTAGGGGACTAGCGGGAGGACTAGCCAAAAACATTCAGTACTTC
J gene: TRBJ2-4; D gene: .; V gene: TRBV9; clone size: .; CDR3 protein: CASSVTPVRENSQYF; CDR3 DNA: TGTGCCAGCAGCGTAACACCTGTACGGGAAAACAGTCAGTACTTC
J gene: TRBJ2-3; D gene: .; V gene: TRBV11-2; clone size: few; CDR3 protein: CASSPGTTDTQYF; CDR3 DNA: TGTGCCAGCAGTCCAGGAACCACAGATACGCAGTATTTT
J gene: TRBJ2-1; D gene: .; V gene: TRBV4-3; clone size: few; CDR3 protein: CASSQDGLASSYNEQFF; CDR3 DNA: TGCGCCAGCAGCCAAGATGGGCTAGCGAGCTCCTACAATGAGCAGTTCTTC
J gene: TRBJ2-2; D gene: .; V gene: TRBV2; clone size: once; CDR3 protein: CASSGRLPHNTGELFF; CDR3 DNA: TGTGCCAGCAGTGGGAGGCTTCCCCACAACACCGGGGAGCTGTTTTTT
J gene: TRBJ2-1; D gene: .; V gene: TRBV5-5; clone size: many; CDR3 protein: CASSLMSYNEQFF; CDR3 DNA: TGTGCCAGCAGCTTGATGTCCTACAATGAGCAGTTCTTC
J gene: TRBJ1-5; D gene: .; V gene: TRBV6-5; clone size: .; CDR3 protein: CASSYLVGNQPQHF; CDR3 DNA: TGTGCCAGCAGTTACCTAGTCGGCAATCAGCCCCAGCATTTT
J gene: TRBJ1-1; D gene: .; V gene: TRBV7-2; clone size: few; CDR3 protein: CASRENRAGGTEAFF; CDR3 DNA: TGTGCCAGCAGAGAAAACAGGGCGGGGGGCACTGAAGCTTTCTTT
J gene: TRBJ2-1; D gene: .; V gene: TRBV5-1; clone size: few; CDR3 protein: CASSLVVETYNEQFF; CDR3 DNA: TGCGCCAGCAGCTTGGTGGTGGAAACCTACAATGAGCAGTTCTTC
J gene: TRBJ1-5; D gene: .; V gene: TRBV5-5; clone size: many; CDR3 protein: CASSWGGNQPQHF; CDR3 DNA: TGTGCCAGCAGCTGGGGGGGAAATCAGCCCCAGCATTTT
J gene: TRBJ1-5; D gene: TRBD1; V gene: TRBV6-2/TRBV6-3; clone size: .; CDR3 protein: CASSYADRAYQPQHF; CDR3 DNA: TGTGCCAGCAGTTACGCGGACAGGGCCTATCAGCCCCAGCATTTT
J gene: TRBJ2-2; D gene: .; V gene: TRBV7-2; clone size: few; CDR3 protein: CASSLGGSPGELFF; CDR3 DNA: TGTGCCAGCAGCTTAGGGGGGAGTCCCGGGGAGCTGTTTTTT
J gene: TRBJ2-2; D gene: TRBD2; V gene: TRBV12-3/TRBV12-4; clone size: .; CDR3 protein: CASSSAGGSTGELFF; CDR3 DNA: TGTGCCAGCAGTTCAGCGGGAGGATCTACCGGGGAGCTGTTTTTT
J gene: TRBJ2-7; D gene: TRBD2; V gene: TRBV20-1; clone size: many; CDR3 protein: CSASSGRAYEQYF; CDR3 DNA: TGCAGTGCCTCTAGCGGGAGGGCCTACGAGCAGTACTTC
J gene: TRBJ2-1; D gene: TRBD2; V gene: TRBV5-1; clone size: few; CDR3 protein: CASSATGTNTNEQFF; CDR3 DNA: TGCGCCAGCAGCGCGACCGGGACTAATACCAATGAGCAGTTCTTC
J gene: TRBJ2-1; D gene: TRBD2; V gene: TRBV7-2; clone size: few; CDR3 protein: CASSLAREGPLGQFF; CDR3 DNA: TGTGCCAGCAGCTTAGCGCGGGAGGGCCCTCTGGGGCAGTTCTTC
J gene: TRBJ2-7; D gene: TRBD1; V gene: TRBV10-3; clone size: many; CDR3 protein: CAISEAYSGTAFHEQYF; CDR3 DNA: TGTGCCATCAGTGAAGCCTACTCCGGGACAGCATTCCACGAGCAGTACTTC
J gene: TRBJ2-7; D gene: .; V gene: TRBV4-1; clone size: few; CDR3 protein: CASSQGRLRDKDYEQYF; CDR3 DNA: TGCGCCAGCAGCCAAGGGAGACTGCGGGACAAGGACTACGAGCAGTACTTC
J gene: TRBJ2-3; D gene: TRBD2; V gene: TRBV20-1; clone size: .; CDR3 protein: CSARGTSGFTDTQYF; CDR3 DNA: TGCAGTGCTAGGGGGACTAGCGGGTTCACAGATACGCAGTATTTT
J gene: TRBJ2-1; D gene: TRBD2; V gene: TRBV20-1; clone size: .; CDR3 protein: CSARSGRAAVAGSYNEQFF; CDR3 DNA: TGCAGTGCTAGAAGCGGGAGGGCCGCAGTTGCTGGGTCCTACAATGAGCAGTTCTTC
J gene: TRBJ2-1; D gene: TRBD2; V gene: TRBV7-8; clone size: few; CDR3 protein: CASSLGLAGGLLYNEQFF; CDR3 DNA: TGTGCCAGCAGCCTGGGCCTAGCGGGAGGGCTTTTATACAATGAGCAGTTCTTC
J gene: TRBJ2-1; D gene: TRBD2; V gene: TRBV7-3; clone size: .; CDR3 protein: CASSLIAGGSNLYNEQFF; CDR3 DNA: TGTGCCAGCAGCTTAATAGCGGGAGGGTCCAATCTCTACAATGAGCAGTTCTTC
J gene: TRBJ2-7; D gene: TRBD1; V gene: TRBV15; clone size: .; CDR3 protein: CATSTNDRVGSYEQYF; CDR3 DNA: TGTGCCACCAGCACCAACGACAGGGTGGGCTCCTACGAGCAGTACTTC
J gene: TRBJ2-7; D gene: .; V gene: TRBV20-1; clone size: few; CDR3 protein: CSARRQSYEQYF; CDR3 DNA: TGCAGTGCTAGGAGGCAGTCCTACGAGCAGTACTTC